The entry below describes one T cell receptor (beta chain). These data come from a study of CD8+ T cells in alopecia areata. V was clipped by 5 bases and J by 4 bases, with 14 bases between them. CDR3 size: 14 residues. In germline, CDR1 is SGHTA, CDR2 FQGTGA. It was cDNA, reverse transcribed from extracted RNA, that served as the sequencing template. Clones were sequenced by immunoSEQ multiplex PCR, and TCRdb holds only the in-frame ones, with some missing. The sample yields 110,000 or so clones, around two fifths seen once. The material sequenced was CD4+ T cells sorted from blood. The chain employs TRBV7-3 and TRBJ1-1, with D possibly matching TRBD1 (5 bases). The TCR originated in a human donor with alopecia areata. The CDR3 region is CASSQSGGTTEAFF. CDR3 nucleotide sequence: TGTGCCAGCAGCCAATCGGGGGGAACCACTGAAGCTTTCTTT.